This record concerns one T cell receptor beta chain sequence. TCR beta CDR3 regions were amplified from RNA transcripts. When the TCR CDR3 underwent first-round RT-PCR, the HTBI primer set was used. A single record per CDR3 protein comes from TCRdb applying MiXCR to the multiplex PCR reads. This table has roughly 180,000 distinct CDR3 sequences, over 8% appearing once. This sample stems from a study of T cells in Graves' hyperthyroidism and ophthalmopathy. The CDR3 is 13 amino acids. Germline CDR1 reads MNHEY; CDR2 reads SVGEGT. The ends were cut back, 2 bases at V and 9 bases at J, with 11 bases in the middle.

The sequenced material came from blood. This TCR was sampled from a woman under 30 with Graves' hyperthyroidism that later progressed to Graves' ophthalmopathy. The chain joins TRBV6-2 or TRBV6-3 to TRBJ2-1; D remains ambiguous. CDR3 residues: CASSYRRIGEQFF. The CDR3 DNA follows: TGTGCCAGCAGTTACAGGAGAATCGGTGAGCAGTTCTTC.